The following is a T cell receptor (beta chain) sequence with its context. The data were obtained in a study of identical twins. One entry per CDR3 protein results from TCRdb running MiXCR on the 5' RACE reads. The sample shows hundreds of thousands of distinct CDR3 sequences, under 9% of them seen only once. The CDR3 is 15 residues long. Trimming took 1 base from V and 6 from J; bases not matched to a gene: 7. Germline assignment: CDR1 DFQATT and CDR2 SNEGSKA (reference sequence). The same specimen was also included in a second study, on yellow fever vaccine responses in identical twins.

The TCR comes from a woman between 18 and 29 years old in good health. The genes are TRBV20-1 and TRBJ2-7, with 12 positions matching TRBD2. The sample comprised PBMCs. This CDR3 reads CSARALAGGPSEQYF. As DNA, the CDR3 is TGCAGTGCTAGAGCGCTAGCGGGAGGGCCGTCCGAGCAGTACTTC.